The entry that follows covers one TCR beta chain sequence. Germline V gene data show CDR1 as SGHTA and CDR2 as FQGNSA. The trim removed 2 bases at V and 4 bases at J, leaving 1 base unmatched. CDR3 length: 16 amino acids. The sample originates from a study of blood T cell repertoires in COVID-19. Study information: Nucleic acid was either cDNA or gDNA, and it came from T cells, B-cell-depleted T cells, or PBMCs.

As processed by the authors: Amplifying reference gene primers gave estimates of nucleated cell counts. Sequencing used immunoSEQ multiplex PCR; TCRdb keeps in-frame clones, though not all of them. The DNA was the basis for D and trimming; V, J and clone size are from that table. This sample has roughly 260,000 clones, with less than 85% found just once. This TCR was sampled from a woman younger than 30 with acute or convalescent COVID-19. This chain connects TRBV7-2 to TRBJ2-2, with TRBD2 identical over 13 bases. Sequencing input: peripheral blood. CDR3 amino acids: CASSLWTSGSTGELFF. CDR3 coding DNA: TGTGCCAGCAGCTTATGGACTAGCGGGAGCACCGGGGAGCTGTTTTTT.